This entry lists 27 T cell receptor beta chains sequenced from one sample in a study of Ad26.COV2.S vaccination and SARS-CoV-2 variants listed by TCRdb under 2021. Preparation of the library involved the immunoSEQ multiplex PCR assay. Drawn from immuneACCESS, this table holds only the in-frame rearrangements with V and J called that TCRdb kept. Clones are partly lost; checked studies trace under half to an unresolved V gene and leave the rest unexplained. The sample includes about 280,000 clones, with around 87% observed a single time. Together, the top ten hold around 3% of the sample. According to the study, the label for this sample's treatment or condition signals: 19 received Ad26.COV2.S at low or high dose, single or two shots; about 5 received placebo; per-sample allocation not given. For vaccine and placebo recipients, the sequenced repertoires came from samples collected on day 63 after the first injection.

The source material was peripheral blood, sampled in a trial of Ad26.COV2.S vaccine versus placebo. These receptors came from a person between 18 and 60 years old who received the Ad26.COV2.S COVID-19 vaccine or a placebo.

The J gene is TRBJ2-7, the V gene TRBV6-1; 11 nucleotides align to TRBD2. Germline V gene sequence: CDR1 MNHNS, CDR2 SASEGT. The CDR3 length is 16 residues. V lost 1 base to trimming and J lost 1 base; unmatched junction nucleotides: 3. The CDR3 bases are TGTGCCAGCAGTGAAGGGGGGACTAGCGGATCCTACGAGCAGTACTTC. Protein: CASSEGGTSGSYEQYF.

The V call is TRBV27, the J call TRBJ2-2; D gene unclear. Germline V gene data show CDR1 as MNHEY and CDR2 as SMNVEV (reference sequence). V lost 7 bases, J lost 7 bases, and 10 bases lay in between. The CDR3 sequence is 12 residues long. The CDR3 DNA reads TGTGCCAGCACTACGATTCACGGGGAGCTGTTTTTT. Translation gives CASTTIHGELFF.

A note on this clone: This specimen includes other DNA sequences encoding the same CDR3. This chain links TRBV18 with TRBJ1-1; D gene unclear. CDR3 size: 13 residues. The ends were cut back, 3 bases at V and 5 bases at J, with 10 bases in the middle. Germline V gene data show CDR1 as KGHSH and CDR2 as LQKENI. This CDR3 is CASSPGQETEAFF. CDR3 nucleotides: TGTGCCAGCTCACCGGGCCAGGAGACTGAAGCTTTCTTT.

This clone has only one observation. The chain joins TRBV19 to TRBJ2-1; D perhaps matches TRBD2 (6 bases). The germline gives CDR1 LNHDA, CDR2 SQIVND (reference sequence). Trimming removed 3 bases at V and 3 bases at J, with 12 bases between. CDR3 length equals 15 residues. CDR3 sequence reads: CASSIGASVYNEQFF. The CDR3 DNA follows: TGTGCCAGTAGTATCGGGGCTAGCGTCTACAATGAGCAGTTCTTC.

This clone was seen only a few times. The chain couples TRBV6-2 or TRBV6-3 to TRBJ2-1; 10 bases match TRBD2. Germline V lookup: CDR1 MNHEY, CDR2 SVGEGT. V gave up 3 bases and J gave up 6 bases; unmatched junction bases: 5. The CDR3 spans 15 residues. The CDR3 DNA reads TGTGCCAGCAGTTATGTAGCGGGGGGTCTCAATGAGCAGTTCTTC. This sequence encodes CASSYVAGGLNEQFF.

The rearrangement uses TRBV27 and TRBJ2-2, with D perhaps TRBD1 (6 bases). The CDR3 totals 17 residues. V was trimmed by 3 bases and J by 8 bases, leaving 22 bases between them. Germline CDR1 and CDR2: MNHEY and SMNVEV (reference sequence). The CDR3 coding sequence is TGTGCCAGCAGTTTCATCCCCCAGGGGTGGGGCAGTGGGGAGCTGTTTTTT. This sequence encodes CASSFIPQGWGSGELFF.

This clone has a single count. The rearrangement links TRBV29-1 to TRBJ2-2; a weak D match, TRBD1 (6 bases). CDR1 and CDR2 (germline): SQVTM, ANQGSEA. Trimming cost V 5 bases and J 5 bases, with 15 bases left between them. The CDR3 is 14 residues long. CDR3 region: CSVTSDSYTGELFF. In DNA form, the CDR3 reads TGCAGCGTTACCTCGGACAGTTATACCGGGGAGCTGTTTTTT.

This clone was observed a few times. The rearrangement links TRBV5-1 to TRBJ2-2; D is undetermined. This CDR3 has 13 amino acids. V lost 4 bases to trimming and J lost 8 bases, with 12 bases between them. Per the germline V gene, CDR1 is SGHRS and CDR2 is YFSETQ. CDR3 sequence (DNA): TGCGCCAGCAGCCCCCGTCCGGCAGGGGAGCTGTTTTTT. This sequence encodes CASSPRPAGELFF.

V usage is TRBV19 and J usage is TRBJ1-2; 7 positions match TRBD1. After removal of 0 bases from V and 4 bases from J, the junction contained 8 bases not matched to a gene. Germline V gene data show CDR1 as LNHDA and CDR2 as SQIVND (reference sequence). This CDR3 contains 16 residues. CDR3 protein: CASSIDRDRVFYGYTF. The CDR3 nucleotides read TGTGCCAGTAGTATAGATCGAGACAGGGTCTTCTATGGCTACACCTTC.

The chain recombines TRBV11-2 with TRBJ1-1; the D gene is possibly TRBD1 (5 bases). V lost 5 bases and J 3 bases, leaving 19 bases between the germline ends. CDR1 SGHAT and CDR2 FQNNGV come from the germline V gene. This CDR3 spans 16 amino acids. CDR3 coding DNA: TGTGCCAGCAGCAAGCCTCTGGGCAGGGTGGACACTGAAGCTTTCTTT. Protein sequence: CASSKPLGRVDTEAFF.

J is TRBJ1-1 and V is TRBV28; D not resolved. Germline CDR1 reads MDHEN; CDR2 reads SYDVKM. Trimming shortened V by 1 base and J by 6 bases, and 9 bases separated the two germline ends. This CDR3 is 13 amino acids long. CDR3: CASSLYVSAEAFF. The CDR3, as DNA: TGTGCCAGCAGTTTATACGTAAGCGCTGAAGCTTTCTTT.

The chain links TRBV29-1 to TRBJ2-3, with D possibly TRBD1 on 6 matching bases. Trimming pared 6 bases from V and 3 bases from J, leaving 10 bases between. Per germline, CDR1 SQVTM and CDR2 ANQGSEA. The length of the CDR3 is 12 residues. In DNA, the CDR3 is TGCAGCGTGGCAGGGGCGACAGATACGCAGTATTTT. This gives the protein CSVAGATDTQYF.

The chain joins TRBV25-1 to TRBJ1-1; D uncertain. The CDR3 runs to 12 residues. Trimming cost V 5 bases and J 1 base, with 5 bases left between them. The germline V gene encodes CDR1 MGHDK and CDR2 SYGVNS. The CDR3 region is CASSRQNTEAFF. Here the CDR3 DNA reads TGTGCCAGCAGTAGACAGAACACTGAAGCTTTCTTT.

The chain uses TRBV30 and TRBJ2-6; D not certain. Germline CDR1 GTSNPN, CDR2 SVGIG (reference sequence). V was pared by 7 bases and J by 0 bases, with 7 bases between. The CDR3 is 13 amino acids. The chain's CDR3 is CAFSDSGANVLTF. The CDR3 DNA reads TGTGCCTTCTCAGACTCTGGGGCCAACGTCCTGACTTTC. Full variable domain (rest looked up from reference TRBV30 and TRBJ2-6): SQTIHQWPATLVQPVGSPLSLECTVEGTSNPNLYWYRQAAGRGLQLLFYSVGIGQISSEVPQNLSASRPQDRQFILSSKKLLLSDSGFYLCAFSDSGANVLTFGAGSRLTVL.

The chain combines TRBV5-6 with TRBJ2-1; TRBD2 agrees at 10 bases. Germline CDR1 is SGHDT and CDR2 is YYEEEE. V dropped 1 base and J dropped 5; count of bases not matched to a gene: 6. The CDR3 is made up of 16 amino acids. For the CDR3, the DNA is TGTGCCAGCAGCTTGAGAGCGGGGGGGCGTCACAATGAGCAGTTCTTC. Translation: CASSLRAGGRHNEQFF.

The table lists this clone with a count of one. The chain links TRBV12-3 or TRBV12-4 to TRBJ2-4; D gene ambiguous. The length of the CDR3 is 13 residues. Trimming removed 4 bases at V and 6 bases at J, with 10 bases between. This CDR3 is CASSSVGINIQYF. DNA for the CDR3: TGTGCCAGCAGTTCCGTTGGGATAAACATTCAGTACTTC.

This clone was detected a few times. The V gene is TRBV6-5, the J gene TRBJ1-1; a possible D gene is TRBD1 (6 bases). The CDR3 is 13 amino acids. CDR1 is MNHEY, CDR2 SVGAGI, per germline. V lost 7 bases and J lost 7, with 16 bases in between. This CDR3 is CASKTDRPLEAFF. CDR3 bases: TGTGCCAGCAAAACTGACAGGCCCCTTGAAGCTTTCTTT.

The chain has TRBV27 and TRBJ2-5; D possibly uses TRBD1 or TRBD2 (6 bases each). Germline-derived CDR1 and CDR2 are MNHEY and SMNVEV (reference sequence). This CDR3 has 14 amino acids. The V and J ends lost 2 bases and 5 bases respectively, with 12 bases between them. The DNA for the CDR3 is TGTGCCAGCAGTTTAAGTGGGGGGCACGAGACCCAGTACTTC. Translating gives CASSLSGGHETQYF.

In DNA form, the CDR3 reads TGCAGCGTTGATGCAGGGGAAACAGATACGCAGTATTTT. Residues: CSVDAGETDTQYF. The rearrangement joins TRBV29-1 to TRBJ2-3; a possible D gene is TRBD1 (6 bases). The CDR3 is made up of 13 amino acids. V lost 3 bases and J 3 bases, leaving 10 bases between the germline ends. Germline CDR1 and CDR2: SQVTM and ANQGSEA.

This chain connects TRBV5-4 to TRBJ2-2, with 7 nucleotides matching TRBD2. Germline-derived CDR1 and CDR2 are SGHNT and YYREEE (reference sequence). V dropped 2 bases and J dropped 4; count of bases not matched to a gene: 8. The length of the CDR3 is 16 residues. This CDR3 reads CASSFGGMGGTGELFF. The CDR3 DNA follows: TGTGCCAGCAGCTTCGGGGGGATGGGCGGCACCGGGGAGCTGTTTTTT.

CDR3 protein: CASSPSRNSYGYTF. CDR3 DNA: TGTGCCAGCTCACCAAGCAGGAATTCCTATGGCTACACCTTC. The chain combines TRBV18 with TRBJ1-2; no reliable D call. V lost 2 bases, J lost 4 bases, and 11 bases lay in between. The CDR3 has 14 amino acids. Germline CDR1 and CDR2: KGHSH and LQKENI.

The DNA for the CDR3 is TGCAGCGCTGCTACAGGGGCCATAGGCTACACCTTC. It codes for CSAATGAIGYTF. This chain uses TRBV29-1 with TRBJ1-2, with TRBD1 matching over 7 bases. The CDR3 is 12 residues long. The J segment lost 8 bases and the V segment lost 7 bases, leaving 10 bases of the junction unmatched. In germline, CDR1 is SQVTM, CDR2 ANQGSEA.

The chain couples TRBV5-1 to TRBJ1-2, with 7 bases matching TRBD1. With V trimmed by 1 base and J by 2 bases, 8 bases remained unmatched. This CDR3 is built from 16 residues. Germline CDR1 and CDR2: SGHRS and YFSETQ. The CDR3: CASSLPNRGVNYGYTF. The CDR3 DNA reads as TGCGCCAGCAGCTTGCCTAACAGGGGCGTCAACTATGGCTACACCTTC.

The rearrangement uses TRBV7-2 and TRBJ1-5; 7 bases are a match to TRBD1. Germline CDR1 is SGHTA and CDR2 is FQGNSA. J was trimmed by 2 bases and V by 5 bases; bases with no gene match: 9. There are 16 residues in the CDR3. CDR3 in amino acids: CASSQTGIWGNQPQHF. The DNA of the CDR3 is TGTGCCAGCAGCCAGACAGGGATTTGGGGCAATCAGCCCCAGCATTTT. Filled out from reference TRBV7-2 and TRBJ1-5, the complete variable domain reads GAGVSQSPSNKVTEKGKDVELRCDPISGHTALYWYRQSLGQGLEFLIYFQGNSAPDKSGLPSDRFSAERTGGSVSTLTIQRTQQEDSAVYLCASSQTGIWGNQPQHFGDGTRLSIL.

J is TRBJ2-7 and V is TRBV29-1; TRBD1 or TRBD2 may be the D gene (5 bases each). CDR3 length: 12 residues. Germline V gives CDR1 SQVTM, CDR2 ANQGSEA. V was clipped by 3 bases and J by 6 bases, with 12 bases between them. CDR3 protein: CSVDGGRVEQYF. The CDR3 DNA reads as TGCAGCGTTGATGGGGGTAGGGTCGAGCAGTACTTC.

The V gene is TRBV19, the J gene TRBJ2-7, with 7 bases matching TRBD1. The germline V gene has CDR1 LNHDA and CDR2 SQIVND (reference sequence). CDR3 length equals 17 residues. J lost 0 bases, V lost 6 bases, and 14 bases had no gene match. The CDR3 nucleotides read TGTGCCAGTAGCGGAGAAAGTAGGGACAGAAGCTCCTACGAGCAGTACTTC. This gives the protein CASSGESRDRSSYEQYF.

This clone showed up just a few times. The chain has TRBV6-1 and TRBJ2-7; D is perhaps TRBD1 (5 bases). The CDR3 extends over 15 amino acids. Trimming removed 3 bases from V and 9 bases from J, with 21 bases in between. The V gene's germline CDR1 is MNHNS and CDR2 SASEGT. CDR3: CASSEDTISRRGQYF. Here the CDR3 DNA reads TGTGCCAGCAGTGAGGACACCATCTCTCGGCGCGGGCAGTACTTC.